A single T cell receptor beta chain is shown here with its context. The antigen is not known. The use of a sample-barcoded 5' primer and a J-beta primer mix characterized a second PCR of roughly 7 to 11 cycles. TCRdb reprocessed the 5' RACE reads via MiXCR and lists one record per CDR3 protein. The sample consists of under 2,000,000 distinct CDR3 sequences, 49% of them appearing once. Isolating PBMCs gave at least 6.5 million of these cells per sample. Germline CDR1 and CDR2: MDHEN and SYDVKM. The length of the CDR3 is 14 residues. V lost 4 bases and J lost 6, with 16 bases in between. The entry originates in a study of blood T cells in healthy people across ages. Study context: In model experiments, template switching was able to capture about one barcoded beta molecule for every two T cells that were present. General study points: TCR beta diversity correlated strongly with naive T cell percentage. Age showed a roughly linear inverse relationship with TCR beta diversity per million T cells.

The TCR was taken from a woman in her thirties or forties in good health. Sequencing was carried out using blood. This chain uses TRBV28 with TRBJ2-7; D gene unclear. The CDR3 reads CASSWPGSVPEQYF. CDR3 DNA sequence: TGTGCCAGCAGTTGGCCGGGTTCAGTTCCCGAGCAGTACTTC.